This is a list of T cell receptor beta chains from one sample in a study of T cell repertoires in cytomegalovirus infection. TCRdb processed the reads anew with MiXCR; each CDR3 protein has one entry. The top ten clones hold about an eighth of a sample with approximately 910,000 distinct CDR3 sequences, roughly 30% of them seen once. Their target antigens are unknown. The specimen was cultured CD8+ T cells from PBMCs, collected from culture after CMV antigen stimulation. The receptors were sampled from a human donor in good health (CMV status not recorded). Some clones in this sample may be carry-over from other donors' samples. Each CDR3 is given with its conserved first and last residue. D genes are given only for firm matches. The size of a clone is reported for some rows only, either as once, few or many, or as a class for expanded clones.

V,size,J,D,DNA,CDR3
TRBV7-9,few,TRBJ1-1,-,TGTGCCAGCAGCGCCGACAGGCGCGTCACTGAAGCTTTCTTT,CASSADRRVTEAFF
TRBV19,few,TRBJ2-5,TRBD1,TGTGCCAGTAGATCTCGGGGGACAGGGAGGGAGACCCAGTACTTC,CASRSRGTGRETQYF
TRBV7-2,-,TRBJ1-6,-,TGTGCCAGCAGCTTTATGACAAGGGGCACTTCACCCCTCCACTTT,CASSFMTRGTSPLHF
TRBV12-3/TRBV12-4,-,TRBJ1-2,TRBD1,TGTGCCAGCAGTAACAAGGACAGGGGACATGGCTACACCTTC,CASSNKDRGHGYTF
TRBV15,-,TRBJ1-5,TRBD1,TGTGCCACCAGCAGAGGGCCCAGGGACAGGGGTGATCAGCCCCAGCATTTT,CATSRGPRDRGDQPQHF
TRBV7-2,-,TRBJ2-3,TRBD2,TGTGCCAGCAGGCGTAGCGGGGGAGGCACAGATACGCAGTATTTT,CASRRSGGGTDTQYF
TRBV7-9,-,TRBJ1-4,-,TGTGCCAGCAGCCCTCGGCAGGATGCAACTAATGAAAAACTGTTTTTT,CASSPRQDATNEKLFF
TRBV9,once,TRBJ1-6,TRBD1,TGTGCCAGCAGCGCGGACAGGGCGGATTCACCCCTCCACTTT,CASSADRADSPLHF
TRBV24-1,few,TRBJ2-2,-,TGTGCCACTCAGGAGAGTAGGGGTGACGGGGAGCTGTTTTTT,CATQESRGDGELFF
TRBV4-1,few,TRBJ1-3,-,TGCGCCAGCAGCCAAGCCCGGGGTCCTGGAAACACCATATATTTT,CASSQARGPGNTIYF